This T cell receptor beta chain appears in the sequencing data of a study of cytomegalovirus exposure and HLA in healthy donors (dated by TCRdb to about 2017). Regarding the research as a whole: An earlier analysis of under 600 of the donors reported 250 to 300 Gb of sequence data and about 100 million unique TCR beta sequences from 190 million or so T cells. About 300 gigabases of sequencing data and tens of millions of unique TCR sequences were included in an early release covering 500 to 750 HLA-typed donors. The genetic ancestry cluster associated with self-reported Caucasian donors included 80% to 90% of the roughly 360 genotyped donors. The study aimed to test whether cataloging public T cell receptors could reveal signatures of past pathogen exposure. Using immunosequencing, the study profiled T cell repertoires from approximately 700 subjects and related those repertoires to cytomegalovirus serostatus. Besides the first cohort of some 670 subjects, a separate validation cohort made up of roughly 120 different subjects was used. To predict cytomegalovirus infection status, the study combined high-throughput TCR immunosequencing, statistical association of individual TCRs with disease status, and machine learning. In a later analysis, previously published TCR beta repertoires from 666 donors were re-analyzed and high-resolution HLA genotyping was added so that TCR occurrence patterns could be studied. Rather than drawing on any new phenotypic data, the later analysis identified candidate immune exposures from TCR beta sequences and the way those sequences occurred across donors. To decide whether each TCR beta V gene segment behaved as functional or pseudogenic, an earlier analysis of some 600 of the donors relied on high-throughput TCR beta sequencing. Donor age, sex, ethnicity and CMV serostatus were compiled alongside the repertoire data. In a later genetic analysis, genome-wide SNP genotypes for about three fifths of the roughly 670 donors were used, and that subset was treated as a discovery cohort. Every repertoire in the discovery cohort had been generated on one and the same sequencing platform. HLA typing covered class I and class II loci at four-digit resolution. Typing coverage differed by locus: A, B, C, DRB1 and DQB1 were typed in roughly 620-640 donors, DQA1 in 522, DPA1 in around 610, and DPB1 in 472. Because of strong linkage in the cohort, 4 to 6 DR-DQ haplotypes were treated as single units for association and clustering. Among under 450 genotyped donors of the cohort, an average of about 240,000 unique TCR beta nucleotide sequences were sequenced per donor, roughly 20% of them non-productive.

Measured from the cysteine to the phenylalanine, the CDR3 is 14 residues long. Just CDR3 DNA is preserved here, 42 bases in frame from base 1. Trimming costs V 1 base and J 9 bases, and their ends lie 15 bases apart. Taken from the germline V gene (reference sequence), the CDR1 and CDR2 loops are MNHEY and SMNVEV. Libraries were constructed by the immunoSEQ multiplex PCR assay. For the multiplex PCR, a mixture combining 60 forward primers for TCR Vbeta segments and 13 reverse primers for TCR Jbeta segments was used. The CDR3 region of rearranged TCR beta genes was amplified from genomic DNA by a multiplex PCR assay. On the Illumina HiSeq System, the amplified TCR beta libraries were sequenced as 87-base-pair reads. Concerning the study's data processing: Across the roughly 670 repertoires, a later analysis counted roughly 84 million unique TCR beta chains, roughly 11 million of which were shared by at least two donors. To remove PCR and sequencing errors, raw reads were error-corrected and collapsed into unique sequences using a nearest-neighbor algorithm that merged closely related sequences. To assign V, D and J gene segments, CDR3 sequences were aligned to IMGT reference sequences. Each retained sequence needed at least a six-nucleotide match to both a V gene segment and a J gene segment. A rearrangement was called productive if the CDR3 had no stop codons and remained in frame with V and J, and every other rearrangement was called non-productive. CDR3 was defined by IMGT convention, running from the second conserved V-encoded cysteine to the conserved J-encoded phenylalanine. In an earlier analysis of more than 550 of the donors, sequences lacking an unambiguous match to a single V gene segment were excluded. An earlier analysis of several hundred of the donors classified V segments as functional when productive rearrangements were above 56.7% and as segregating when the standard deviation between donors was above 5%. A statistical classification framework was built for diagnosing cytomegalovirus status from the catalog of TCR beta chain sequences. A later analysis assigned V and J genes by comparing TCR nucleotide sequences with IMGT/GENE-DB human TR gene sequences. A later analysis assigned CDR3 sequences and most-parsimonious VDJ recombination scenarios with the TCRdist pipeline. In a later analysis, each TCR beta chain was defined by its CDR3 amino acid sequence together with its V-gene family, and reads lacking a unique V-gene family were excluded. A later analysis removed 550 to 650 highly shared, low-generation-probability nucleotide sequences to deal with suspected cross-contamination and a sequencing artifact. In a later analysis, a clonal expansion index for each public chain was calculated from normalized within-repertoire ranks of inferred template counts. Generation probabilities in a later analysis came from a VDJ recombination model fitted to out-of-frame rearrangements, and those results were checked against IGoR. Hypergeometric tests were used in a later analysis to score TCR-TCR, TCR-HLA and TCR-CMV co-occurrence, with a repertoire-size bias correction applied to the TCR pairs. To estimate false discovery rates, a later analysis permuted the HLA or CMV assignments 20 times. In a later analysis, co-occurring TCRs were grouped using DBSCAN, with TCRdist sequence similarity added in when clustering inside HLA-allele-positive subsets. For co-occurrence clustering, repertoires with fewer than 30,000 or more than 120,000 public chains were excluded, along with roughly 5 repertoires with anomalous nucleotide sharing. In TCRdb, the immuneACCESS table is reduced to in-frame sequences with V and J assigned. These tables do not hold every clone; where another copy was compared, an unresolved V gene accounts for under half, and the others remain unexplained. The V and J calls and clone size are taken from that table; D and trimming were inferred from the DNA. The sample table contains around 90,000 clones; only one count was recorded for under 75% of them. Approximately 2.2% of the sample comes from the top ten.

In the case of this clone: Its antigen is unknown. No base quality information exists; no much larger clone differs at one position.

Overall study outcomes, separate from this receptor: According to a later genetic analysis, donors in an Asian-associated ancestry cluster had fewer N-insertions in productive TCRs than the approximately 650-donor mean. In vitro tests confirmed that three of the cytomegalovirus-associated TCR beta chains recognize cytomegalovirus antigens. A later analysis associated around 16,000 TCR beta sequences with specific HLA alleles at a false discovery rate of 0.05. In both the original and validation cohorts, the classifier was reported to diagnose cytomegalovirus status with high specificity and sensitivity. A further reported finding was that TCR beta sequences accurately predicted the HLA-A and HLA-B alleles for most subjects in the first cohort. A later genetic analysis associated a missense DCLRE1C variant with V-gene and J-gene trimming of TCR beta chains, and an independent cohort replicated the association. Because counts were too low, seventeen rarely observed V segments, including chromosome 9 orphons, were left out of the earlier analysis of 500 to 650 of the donors. Some IMGT-functional V segments, including TRBV6-2 and TRBV6-3, could not be distinguished by the 87-base-pair reads and were therefore excluded. It was suggested by the authors that the approach could potentially be generalized to other disease states and immunological phenotypes. Compared with equally common non-associated chains, HLA-associated TCR beta chains in a later analysis were more clonally expanded and had lower generation probabilities. Most CMV-associated TCR beta chains appeared to be HLA-restricted in a later analysis, and the HLA associations seemed to be driven largely by CMV exposure. The only immune exposure information available for the cohort was CMV serostatus. The sequencing pipeline was judged likely to have produced a cluster of highly shared sequence variants as a technical artifact. In a later analysis, several top co-occurrence clusters were reported to appear linked to parvovirus B19, influenza, CMV and Epstein-Barr virus. Presence/absence analyses assumed roughly uniform sequencing depth across donors, an assumption that may not hold. Strong co-occurrence of HLA alleles, especially DR and DQ, made assigning TCR associations to individual alleles difficult. Because HLA typing was missing for some donors at each locus, association tests included only the typed subset. In this cohort, only TCR beta chains were sequenced, and detectable features were limited by the absence of alpha or paired-chain data. Correlated functional status among segregating V segments might be attributable to linkage disequilibrium, but an unknown experimental factor could not be ruled out. In an earlier analysis of 450 to 750 of the donors, most TCR beta V segments appeared in productive rearrangements about 90% or about 30% of the time, broadly matching IMGT annotations. Most TCR sequences were seen in very few donors, while some public TCRs were found in many individuals. A later analysis found that TCR association rates varied across HLA loci, with DRB1 alleles showing the most associated TCRs and HLA-C alleles the fewest. A total of some 180 TCR beta chains were listed by the study as associated with cytomegalovirus.

The cohort was made up of approximately 670 healthy bone marrow donors. At the time of sampling, all cohort members were nominally healthy, though unrecorded immune exposures were likely present. CMV serostatus was positive for about 290 and negative for about 55% of the roughly 670 cohort members, and was not recorded for this donor. A peripheral blood sample was provided by each donor, and peripheral blood mononuclear cells were used for TCR beta sequencing. Genomic DNA extraction from the blood cell samples was performed with the Qiagen DNeasy Blood Extraction Kit. The V gene is TRBV27 and the J gene is TRBJ1-2, with a tentative D gene TRBD1 over 5 matching bases. The sample consisted of PBMCs. This clonotype was sampled from a human donor in good health. For the CDR3, the sequence is CASSLYPTVERYTF. The DNA sequence follows: TGTGCCAGCAGTTTATATCCGACAGTGGAGCGCTACACCTTC.